The clone carrying this T cell receptor (beta chain) was counted ten times or more. The target antigen is unknown. Exclusion criteria comprised uncontrolled infection, other autoimmune disease, pregnancy or lactation. These data are taken from a study of T cells in Graves' hyperthyroidism and ophthalmopathy. General study results and limits: The model foresaw ophthalmopathy a median around 6.4 months prior to onset. Ophthalmopathy was told apart from stable hyperthyroidism by a 13 V-J model. Appearing also in blood were most of the thyroid clonotypes expanded above 0.001.

There are 14 residues in the CDR3. From germline, CDR1 is DFQATT and CDR2 SNEGSKA (reference sequence). Trimming pared 6 bases from V and 8 bases from J, leaving 20 bases between. The source material, RNA transcripts, was used to amplify TCR beta CDR3 regions. Researchers ran a first-round RT-PCR on the TCR CDR3 using the HTBI primer set. TCRdb reprocessed the multiplex PCR reads via MiXCR and lists one record per CDR3 protein. Seen here are about 210,000 distinct CDR3 sequences, about a sixth observed once, and the top ten hold 50%. Sequenced material: blood. The chain uses TRBV20-1 and TRBJ2-1; D possibly corresponds to TRBD2 (7 bases). The TCR comes from a man between 50 and 59 years old with Graves' hyperthyroidism. CDR3 region: CSALPGGGGDEQFF. The CDR3 nucleotides are TGCAGTGCCTTACCCGGAGGGGGGGGGGATGAGCAGTTCTTC.